Listed below are T cell receptor beta chains from one sample, sequenced in a study of HIV-infected patients and healthy controls. One entry per CDR3 protein results from TCRdb running MiXCR on the 5' RACE reads. The sample carries some 7,800 distinct CDR3 sequences, 6.1% recorded once. The specimen was blood, collected before antiretroviral therapy. The source is an adult with HIV infection. Both conserved end residues are part of each CDR3.

CDR3 length: 13; V gene: TRBV6-2/TRBV6-3; CDR3 protein: CASSELRGLEQYF
CDR3 length: 14; V gene: TRBV25-1; CDR3 protein: CASSPTGPNQPQHF
CDR3 length: 13; V gene: TRBV6-5; CDR3 protein: CASTNPLTDTQYF
CDR3 length: 13; V gene: TRBV14; CDR3 protein: CASSRVYQETQYF
CDR3 length: 13; V gene: TRBV29-1; CDR3 protein: CSGYRGYSTEAFF
CDR3 length: 14; V gene: TRBV10-2; CDR3 protein: CASSEQRQGAGYTF
CDR3 length: 13; V gene: TRBV19; CDR3 protein: CASSMDRGQPQHF
CDR3 length: 13; V gene: TRBV2; CDR3 protein: CASRRLGDETQYF
CDR3 length: 16; V gene: TRBV20-1; CDR3 protein: CSARDPGRGDQETQYF
CDR3 length: 15; V gene: TRBV7-6; CDR3 protein: CASSHPESFRAEQFF
CDR3 length: 11; V gene: TRBV9; CDR3 protein: CASSVGGEQFF
CDR3 length: 14; V gene: TRBV30; CDR3 protein: CAWSLTGADQPQHF
CDR3 length: 14; V gene: TRBV5-6; CDR3 protein: CASSFSGSNTEAFF
CDR3 length: 17; V gene: TRBV7-9; CDR3 protein: CASSLADGLGLADTQYF
CDR3 length: 13; V gene: TRBV20-1; CDR3 protein: CSAPPQGSAKLFF
CDR3 length: 16; V gene: TRBV9; CDR3 protein: CASSVGPTYPNSPLHF
CDR3 length: 16; V gene: TRBV20-1; CDR3 protein: CSASSPVAGENNEQFF
CDR3 length: 13; V gene: TRBV19; CDR3 protein: CASSPGTHNEQFF
CDR3 length: 13; V gene: TRBV12-3/TRBV12-4; CDR3 protein: CASSPGPGSEQFF
CDR3 length: 15; V gene: TRBV2; CDR3 protein: CASSELDRVNTEAFF
CDR3 length: 15; V gene: TRBV20-1; CDR3 protein: CSAMRPTAGANVLTF
CDR3 length: 21; V gene: TRBV7-8; CDR3 protein: CASRHSLRFRGSGQGGDTQYF
CDR3 length: 15; V gene: TRBV2; CDR3 protein: CASSAVTGGLNIQYF
CDR3 length: 14; V gene: TRBV24-1; CDR3 protein: CATRQGVGNQPQHF
CDR3 length: 14; V gene: TRBV5-6; CDR3 protein: CASSLVHLTDTQYF
CDR3 length: 14; V gene: TRBV5-1; CDR3 protein: CASSFQGARGAQYF
CDR3 length: 12; V gene: TRBV5-6; CDR3 protein: CASSSPWETQYF
CDR3 length: 16; V gene: TRBV6-4; CDR3 protein: CASSPRASGGTDTQYF
CDR3 length: 16; V gene: TRBV20-1; CDR3 protein: CSASGYGEIGQETQYF
CDR3 length: 16; V gene: TRBV7-6; CDR3 protein: CASSLQAALNTGELFF
CDR3 length: 14; V gene: TRBV5-4; CDR3 protein: CASSSGTSPDTQYF
CDR3 length: 17; V gene: TRBV11-2; CDR3 protein: CASSSDGLAGTQETQYF
CDR3 length: 20; V gene: TRBV19; CDR3 protein: CASSTPPWLATARLGGEAFF
CDR3 length: 10; V gene: TRBV29-1; CDR3 protein: CSGSSDTQYF
CDR3 length: 21; V gene: TRBV5-1; CDR3 protein: CASSHLTSGRIPWRSPYEQYF
CDR3 length: 13; V gene: TRBV29-1; CDR3 protein: CSVWYRGNTEAFF
CDR3 length: 13; V gene: TRBV6-2/TRBV6-3; CDR3 protein: CASARGALTEAFF
CDR3 length: 12; V gene: TRBV28; CDR3 protein: CASSPTDTEAFF
CDR3 length: 15; V gene: TRBV3-1; CDR3 protein: CASSQLPQGATGYTF
CDR3 length: 15; V gene: TRBV4-3; CDR3 protein: CASSVGQGGNSPLHF
CDR3 length: 16; V gene: TRBV5-5; CDR3 protein: CASSRAGATLQETQYF